The clone carrying this T cell receptor beta chain occurred many times. Its target is not known. Unique molecular identifiers were affixed to single, distinct cDNA molecules. Via MiXCR, TCRdb re-called the 5' RACE reads, giving one row per CDR3 protein. The sample gives tens of thousands of distinct CDR3 sequences, over 4.5% of which show up once; around 4.8% is in the top ten. This specimen comes from a study of early T cells in non-severe SARS-CoV-2 infection. Study background: Whole-blood bulk RNA, unsorted, was sequenced, and chains were unpaired.

General observations from the study: VDJdb-based annotation leaned toward anti-spike CD8 responses and missed private and CD4 specificities.

This CDR3 has 16 amino acids. From germline, CDR1 is MGHRA and CDR2 YSYEKL. The J segment lost 1 base and the V segment lost 3 bases, leaving 6 bases of the junction unmatched. This receptor was identified in an adult who was a healthcare worker with PCR-confirmed SARS-CoV-2 infection or an uninfected control (not recorded which). Sequencing used whole blood. J is TRBJ1-1 and V is TRBV4-1; TRBD1 agrees at 9 bases. CDR3 region: CASSQPYRGQNTEAFF. The DNA for the CDR3 is TGCGCCAGCAGCCAGCCCTACAGGGGGCAGAACACTGAAGCTTTCTTT.